Listed below are T cell receptor beta chains from one sample, sequenced in a study of early stage breast cancer tumors. Assay: immunoSEQ multiplex PCR; the TCRdb copy retains only in-frame clones and omits some. This repertoire shows tens of thousands of clones, 72% found once; its top ten account for 33%. The specimen sequenced was blood. The receptors stem from a person between 50 and 60 years old with breast cancer. CDR3s include the opening cysteine and the closing phenylalanine or tryptophan. The order of the fields is D gene, V gene, clone size, J gene, CDR3 DNA, CDR3 protein. The D gene is left open where the match is weak. Only part of the rows carry a size: once, few, many, or a class if the clone is expanded.

d_call: TRBD2
v_call: TRBV9
clone_size: .
j_call: TRBJ2-1
cdr3_nt: TGTGCCAGCAGCGCGTGGGGACTAGAGGCTTACAATGAGCAGTTCTTC
cdr3_aa: CASSAWGLEAYNEQFF

d_call: TRBD1
v_call: TRBV11-2
clone_size: .
j_call: TRBJ1-1
cdr3_nt: TGTGCCAGCAGGGCTAGGGCCAGGGGGCGCGACACTGAAGCTTTCTTT
cdr3_aa: CASRARARGRDTEAFF

d_call: TRBD2
v_call: TRBV10-2
clone_size: .
j_call: TRBJ2-7
cdr3_nt: TGCGCCACCTGCCCGAGGGGACTAGCGACGGGGGAGCAGTACTTC
cdr3_aa: CATCPRGLATGEQYF

d_call: .
v_call: TRBV13
clone_size: .
j_call: TRBJ1-1
cdr3_nt: TGTGCCAGCAGCTTACGGGACGGGAACACTGAAGCTTTCTTT
cdr3_aa: CASSLRDGNTEAFF

d_call: TRBD1
v_call: TRBV6-4
clone_size: .
j_call: TRBJ1-5
cdr3_nt: TGTGCCAGCAGTCGACAGGGGGGACAGCCCCAGCATTTT
cdr3_aa: CASSRQGGQPQHF

d_call: .
v_call: TRBV7-2
clone_size: .
j_call: TRBJ2-5
cdr3_nt: TGTGCCAGCAGCATACAGGGACAAGAGACCCAGTACTTC
cdr3_aa: CASSIQGQETQYF

d_call: .
v_call: TRBV23-1
clone_size: .
j_call: TRBJ1-3
cdr3_nt: TGCGCCAGCAGTCAATACTATGTGGTGTTGAGCTCTGGAAACACCATATATTTT
cdr3_aa: CASSQYYVVLSSGNTIYF

d_call: .
v_call: TRBV5-1
clone_size: .
j_call: TRBJ2-2
cdr3_nt: TGCGCCAGCAGCACAGGGAACTTGAACACCGGGGAGCTGTTTTTT
cdr3_aa: CASSTGNLNTGELFF

d_call: .
v_call: TRBV5-6
clone_size: few
j_call: TRBJ2-7
cdr3_nt: TGTGCCAGCATCCCCAGCGACTCAGAAGAGCAGTACTTC
cdr3_aa: CASIPSDSEEQYF

d_call: .
v_call: TRBV6-5
clone_size: .
j_call: TRBJ1-1
cdr3_nt: TGTGCCAGCAAGTGGGGCCCGGCGGACACTGAAGCTTTCTTT
cdr3_aa: CASKWGPADTEAFF

d_call: .
v_call: TRBV5-4
clone_size: .
j_call: TRBJ1-1
cdr3_nt: TGTGCCAGCAGTAACCAGGGCGGGAACACTGAAGCTTTCTTT
cdr3_aa: CASSNQGGNTEAFF

d_call: .
v_call: TRBV7-2
clone_size: .
j_call: TRBJ2-7
cdr3_nt: TGTGCCAGCAGCTTCGGAACAAAACCAAAGCAGTACTTC
cdr3_aa: CASSFGTKPKQYF

d_call: .
v_call: TRBV10-3
clone_size: .
j_call: TRBJ1-1
cdr3_nt: TGTGCCATCAGGGGAGGGAGGAACACTGAAGCTTTCTTT
cdr3_aa: CAIRGGRNTEAFF

d_call: TRBD1
v_call: TRBV5-4
clone_size: .
j_call: TRBJ2-7
cdr3_nt: TGTGCCAGCAGCTATCGGGACAGGGGCTACGAGCAGTACTTC
cdr3_aa: CASSYRDRGYEQYF

d_call: .
v_call: TRBV5-4
clone_size: .
j_call: TRBJ1-5
cdr3_nt: TGTGCCAGCAGCTTATTAGGAGGGCCCCAGCATTTT
cdr3_aa: CASSLLGGPQHF

d_call: .
v_call: TRBV6-5
clone_size: .
j_call: TRBJ2-5
cdr3_nt: TGTGCCAGCAGTGTGGAGACCCAGTACTTC
cdr3_aa: CASSVETQYF

d_call: .
v_call: TRBV18
clone_size: .
j_call: TRBJ2-6
cdr3_nt: TGTGCCAGCTCACCCCTGGTAGCGTCTGGGGCCAACGTCCTGACTTTC
cdr3_aa: CASSPLVASGANVLTF